The T cell receptor beta chain described here comes from a study of CD8 T cells in ankylosing spondylitis. Overall study results and limits: Significantly higher representation of disease-linked clones was reported for matched ankylosing spondylitis synovial fluid. Both synovial fluid and blood in reactive arthritis had previously been reported to carry some motif variants.

TCRdb redid the calling of the 5' RACE reads with MiXCR, one entry per CDR3 protein. This table holds just over 150,000 distinct CDR3 sequences, around 19% found once. This clonotype showed up many times. Its antigen is as yet unknown. The CDR3 covers 11 residues. CDR1 ENHRY and CDR2 SYGVKD come from the germline V gene. V gave up 6 bases and J gave up 2 bases, with 5 bases separating them. The TCR sequence derives from a male donor with ankylosing spondylitis or in good health (not recorded which). The chain recombines TRBV10-3 with TRBJ2-7; D is ambiguous. The specimen sequenced was blood, either unsorted or a sorted T cell fraction (not recorded which). As DNA, the CDR3 is TGTGCCATCAGGTCGGCCTACGAGCAGTACTTC. This translates into CAIRSAYEQYF.